Sequencing of this T cell receptor (beta chain) was carried out in a study of T cells after posttransplantation cyclophosphamide. This related bone marrow graft donor gave peripheral blood on the day of marrow donation. This clone was seen repeatedly, ten times or more. Its specificity is unknown. General study results and limits: Recipient CMV seropositivity and CMV reactivation strongly tracked TRB clonality. Donor-recipient repertoire similarity was low at 1-2 months, rising over year one. Skin or GI-infiltrating T cells shared few TRB sequences with blood.

Profiled with immunoSEQ multiplex PCR; TCRdb holds only in-frame clones, not every one. Sampling found almost 35,000 clones, none seen once. The CDR3 consists of 17 residues. CDR1 SEHNR and CDR2 FQNEAQ come from the germline V gene (reference sequence). Between the trimmed V and J ends, which lost 5 bases and 0 bases, there was a span of 16 bases. V gene TRBV7-9 combines with J gene TRBJ2-2, with D perhaps TRBD1 (6 bases). The sequence was collected from a woman aged 45-60 years in good health and a related stem cell transplant donor. The sample taken for sequencing was PBMCs. The CDR3 DNA sequence: TGTGCCAGCAGCGCCTGGGACAACCTCCCGAACACCGGGGAGCTGTTTTTT. As protein: CASSAWDNLPNTGELFF.